A selection of T cell receptor beta chains follows, all from one sample in a study of T cells in Graves' hyperthyroidism and ophthalmopathy. One entry per CDR3 protein results from TCRdb running MiXCR on the multiplex PCR reads. The sample includes under 400,000 distinct CDR3 sequences, around 17% of them seen just once. The sample was blood. These receptors all come from a man aged 30 to 45 with Graves' hyperthyroidism. Both conserved end residues are part of each CDR3.

j_call: TRBJ2-3; v_call: TRBV2; cdr3_length: 14; cdr3_aa: CASTLPGDRAAWYF
j_call: TRBJ1-1; v_call: TRBV20-1; cdr3_length: 13; cdr3_aa: CSASRQPNTEAFF
j_call: TRBJ2-5; v_call: TRBV4-1; cdr3_length: 16; cdr3_aa: CASSQDKPGGWETQYF
j_call: TRBJ2-1; v_call: TRBV5-1; cdr3_length: 15; cdr3_aa: CASSLSSGRLNEQFF
j_call: TRBJ2-1; v_call: TRBV18; cdr3_length: 12; cdr3_aa: CASSSTFPEQFF
j_call: TRBJ2-7; v_call: TRBV6-1; cdr3_length: 12; cdr3_aa: CASSRAFYEQYF
j_call: TRBJ2-1; v_call: TRBV10-3; cdr3_length: 17; cdr3_aa: CAITPGAGGLANNEQFF
j_call: TRBJ2-2; v_call: TRBV28; cdr3_length: 16; cdr3_aa: CASSLGQQGKTGELFF
j_call: TRBJ2-3; v_call: TRBV20-1; cdr3_length: 14; cdr3_aa: CSAVSGGSTDTQYF
j_call: TRBJ2-7; v_call: TRBV30; cdr3_length: 12; cdr3_aa: CAWSAGASEQYF
j_call: TRBJ2-1; v_call: TRBV24-1; cdr3_length: 15; cdr3_aa: CATSDFSGGYNEQFF
j_call: TRBJ1-2; v_call: TRBV20-1; cdr3_length: 14; cdr3_aa: CSAREGHPNYGYTF
j_call: TRBJ2-2; v_call: TRBV4-1; cdr3_length: 15; cdr3_aa: CASSQVSAGYGELFF
j_call: TRBJ1-1; v_call: TRBV6-1; cdr3_length: 16; cdr3_aa: CASSEWEVGSNTEAFF